In its sample, the clone carrying this T cell receptor beta chain was seen many times. These data belong to a study of T cells in Graves' hyperthyroidism and ophthalmopathy. Researchers took RNA transcripts and amplified the TCR beta CDR3 regions from them. When the TCR CDR3 underwent first-round RT-PCR, the HTBI primer set was used. TCRdb re-called the multiplex PCR reads through MiXCR, storing one row per CDR3 protein. Of more than 550,000 distinct CDR3 sequences listed, around 15% were seen once; the top ten hold roughly a sixth. Deletions cut 2 bases from V and 0 bases from J, with 10 bases between. The germline CDR1 and CDR2 sequences are MDHEN and SYDVKM. This CDR3 contains 16 residues.

The sample consisted of blood. The sequence came from a man over 45 with Graves' hyperthyroidism. This rearrangement joins TRBV28 to TRBJ1-4, with D perhaps matching TRBD1 (5 bases). The CDR3, as DNA: TGTGCCAGCAGTTTAACCGGGGCCACAACTAATGAAAAACTGTTTTTT. Protein sequence: CASSLTGATTNEKLFF.